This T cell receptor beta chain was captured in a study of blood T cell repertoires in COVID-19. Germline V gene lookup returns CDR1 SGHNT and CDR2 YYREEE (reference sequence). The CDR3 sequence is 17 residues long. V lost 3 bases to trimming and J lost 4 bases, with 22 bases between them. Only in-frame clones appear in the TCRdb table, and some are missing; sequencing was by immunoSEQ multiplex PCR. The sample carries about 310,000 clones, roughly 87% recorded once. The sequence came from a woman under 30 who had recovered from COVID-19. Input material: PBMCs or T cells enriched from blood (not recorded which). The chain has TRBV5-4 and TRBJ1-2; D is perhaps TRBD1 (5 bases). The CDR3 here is CASSSPFSRGVSYGYTF. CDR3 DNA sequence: TGTGCCAGCAGCTCCCCCTTTTCCCGGGGGGTCAGCTATGGCTACACCTTC. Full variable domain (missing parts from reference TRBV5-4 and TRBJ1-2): ETGVTQSPTHLIKTRGQQVTLRCSSQSGHNTVSWYQQALGQGPQFIFQYYREEENGRGNFPPRFSGLQFPNYSSELNVNALELDDSALYLCASSSPFSRGVSYGYTFGSGTRLTVV.